The source of this T cell receptor (beta chain) is a study of Ad26.COV2.S vaccination and SARS-CoV-2 variants. The overall study: Intramuscular Ad26.COV2.S at 5x10^10 or 1x10^11 viral particles.

Indicated treatment: approximately 18 received Ad26.COV2.S at low or high dose, single or two shots; roughly five received placebo; per-sample allocation not given. Material that was analyzed had been drawn on day 63 after the first vaccine or placebo injection. An Ad26 vector that expressed Wuhan-strain SARS-CoV-2 spike constituted the vaccine. Study-level results: Substantial breadth was reportedly displayed by spike-specific CD8+ and CD4+ T cell responses after vaccination. Vaccine recipients showed a spike-specific TCR breadth that was higher than in placebo recipients.

Profiled with immunoSEQ multiplex PCR; TCRdb holds only in-frame clones, not every one. The data hold more than 300,000 clones, with approximately 86% observed a single time. To note about this clone: Its cognate antigen is unknown.

Germline values: CDR1 LGHDT, CDR2 YNNKEL (reference sequence). After removal of 5 bases from V and 7 bases from J, the junction contained 8 bases not matched to a gene. The length of the CDR3 is 16 residues. The chain employs TRBV3-1 (or the pseudogene TRBV3-2) and TRBJ2-2, with 12 bases matching TRBD1. The sequencing here drew on peripheral blood, taken in a trial of Ad26.COV2.S vaccine versus placebo. This receptor was obtained from a person between 18 and 60 years old who received the Ad26.COV2.S COVID-19 vaccine or a placebo. In nucleotides, the CDR3 is TGTGCCAGCAGCTACGGGACAGGGGGCGGAGGCGGGGAGCTGTTTTTT. Its translation: CASSYGTGGGGGELFF.